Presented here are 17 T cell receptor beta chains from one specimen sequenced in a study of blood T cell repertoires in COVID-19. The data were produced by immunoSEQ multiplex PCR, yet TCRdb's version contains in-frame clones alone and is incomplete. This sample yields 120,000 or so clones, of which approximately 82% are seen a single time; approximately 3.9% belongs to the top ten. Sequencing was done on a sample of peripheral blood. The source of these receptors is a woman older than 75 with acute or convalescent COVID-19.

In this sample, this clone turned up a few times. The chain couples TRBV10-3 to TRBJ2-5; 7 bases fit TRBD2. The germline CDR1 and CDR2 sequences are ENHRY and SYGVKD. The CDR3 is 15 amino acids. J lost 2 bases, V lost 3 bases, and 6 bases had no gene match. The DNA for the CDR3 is TGTGCCATCAGTGACGCAAGGACTAGACAAGAGACCCAGTACTTC. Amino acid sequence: CAISDARTRQETQYF.

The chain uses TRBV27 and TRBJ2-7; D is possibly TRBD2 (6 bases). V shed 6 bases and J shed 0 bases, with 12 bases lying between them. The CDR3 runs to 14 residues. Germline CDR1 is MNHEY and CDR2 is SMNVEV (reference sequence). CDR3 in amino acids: CASRGDGSSYEQYF. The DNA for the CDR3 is TGTGCCAGCAGGGGGGACGGGAGCTCCTACGAGCAGTACTTC.

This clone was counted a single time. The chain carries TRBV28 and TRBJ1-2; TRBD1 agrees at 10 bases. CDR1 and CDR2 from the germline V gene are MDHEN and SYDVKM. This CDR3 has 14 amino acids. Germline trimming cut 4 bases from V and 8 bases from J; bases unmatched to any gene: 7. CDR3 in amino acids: CASSSTGTGDGYTF. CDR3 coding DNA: TGTGCCAGCAGTTCGACCGGGACAGGGGACGGCTACACCTTC.

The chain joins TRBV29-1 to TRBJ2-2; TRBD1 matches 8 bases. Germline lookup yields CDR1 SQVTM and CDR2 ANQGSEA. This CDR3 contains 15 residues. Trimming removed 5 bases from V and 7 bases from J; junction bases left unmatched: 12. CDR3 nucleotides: TGCAGCGTTCCAGGACAGGGAAGATTTATCGGGGAGCTGTTTTTT. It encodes CSVPGQGRFIGELFF.

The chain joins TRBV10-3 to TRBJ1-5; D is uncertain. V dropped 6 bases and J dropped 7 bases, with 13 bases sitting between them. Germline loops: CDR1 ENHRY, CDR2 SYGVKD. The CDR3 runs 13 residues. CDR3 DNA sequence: TGTGCCATCAGCGGAGAGTTAAGGCAGCCCCAGCATTTT. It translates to CAISGELRQPQHF.

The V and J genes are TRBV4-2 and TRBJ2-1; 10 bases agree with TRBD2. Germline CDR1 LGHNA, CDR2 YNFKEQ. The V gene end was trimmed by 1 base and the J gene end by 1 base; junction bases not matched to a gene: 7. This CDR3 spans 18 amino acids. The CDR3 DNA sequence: TGTGCCAGCAGCCAAGCGAGGCTAGCGGGAGTTTCCTACAATGAGCAGTTCTTC. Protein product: CASSQARLAGVSYNEQFF.

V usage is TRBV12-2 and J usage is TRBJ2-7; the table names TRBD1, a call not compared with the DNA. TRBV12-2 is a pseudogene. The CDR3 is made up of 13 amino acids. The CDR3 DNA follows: TGTGCAAGTCGCTTTAGGGGTTCCTACGAGCAGTACTTC. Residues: CASRFRGSYEQYF.

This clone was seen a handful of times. The CDR3 coding sequence is TGTGCCAGCAGCGTTAGCGGGGTCCGTGGGGAGACCCAGTACTTC. Protein sequence: CASSVSGVRGETQYF. This sequence joins TRBV11-2 and TRBJ2-5; 8 bases fit TRBD2. CDR1 and CDR2 (germline): SGHAT, FQNNGV. The CDR3 consists of 15 residues. The J segment lost 5 bases and the V segment lost 5 bases, leaving 10 bases of the junction unmatched.

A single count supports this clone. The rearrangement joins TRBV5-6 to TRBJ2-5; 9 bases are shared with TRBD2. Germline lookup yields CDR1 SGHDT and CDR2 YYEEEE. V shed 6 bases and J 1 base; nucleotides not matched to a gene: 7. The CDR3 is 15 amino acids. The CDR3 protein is CASNRERGVQETQYF. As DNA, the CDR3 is TGTGCCAGCAACCGGGAGCGGGGGGTCCAAGAGACCCAGTACTTC.

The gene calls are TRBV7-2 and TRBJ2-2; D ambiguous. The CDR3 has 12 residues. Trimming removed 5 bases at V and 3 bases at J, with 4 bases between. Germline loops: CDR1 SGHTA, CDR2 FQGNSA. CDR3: CASSTHTGELFF. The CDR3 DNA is TGTGCCAGCAGCACTCACACCGGGGAGCTGTTTTTT.

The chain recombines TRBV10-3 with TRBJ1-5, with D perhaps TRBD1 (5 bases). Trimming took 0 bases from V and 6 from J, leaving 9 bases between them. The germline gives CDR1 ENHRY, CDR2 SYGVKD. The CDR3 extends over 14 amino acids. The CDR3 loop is CAISESRGGQPQHF. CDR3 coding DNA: TGTGCCATCAGTGAGTCAAGGGGTGGTCAGCCCCAGCATTTT.

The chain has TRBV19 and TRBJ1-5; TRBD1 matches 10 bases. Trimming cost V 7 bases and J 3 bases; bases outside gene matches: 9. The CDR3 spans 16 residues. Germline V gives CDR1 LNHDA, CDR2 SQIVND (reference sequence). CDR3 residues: CASIPTGGLYNQPQHF. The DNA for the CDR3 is TGTGCCAGTATCCCGACAGGGGGCCTTTACAATCAGCCCCAGCATTTT.

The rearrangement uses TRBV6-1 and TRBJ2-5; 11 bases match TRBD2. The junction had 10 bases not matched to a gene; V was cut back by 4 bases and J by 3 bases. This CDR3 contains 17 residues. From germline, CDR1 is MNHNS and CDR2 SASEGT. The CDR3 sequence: CASSGRLGSGGEETQYF. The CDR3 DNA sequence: TGTGCCAGCAGTGGACGACTGGGTAGCGGGGGGGAAGAGACCCAGTACTTC.

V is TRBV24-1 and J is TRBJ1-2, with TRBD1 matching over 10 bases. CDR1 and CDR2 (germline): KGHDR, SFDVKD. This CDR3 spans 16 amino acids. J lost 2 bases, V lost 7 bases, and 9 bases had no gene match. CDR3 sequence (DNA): TGTGCCACCAGCCCGGGACAGGGGTCCTTCAACTATGGCTACACCTTC. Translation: CATSPGQGSFNYGYTF.

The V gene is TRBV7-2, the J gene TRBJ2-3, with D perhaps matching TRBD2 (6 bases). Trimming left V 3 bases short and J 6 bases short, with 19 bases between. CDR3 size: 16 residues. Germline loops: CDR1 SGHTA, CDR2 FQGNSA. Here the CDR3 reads CASSLVGGDRSDTQYF. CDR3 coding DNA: TGTGCCAGCAGCTTGGTGGGAGGCGACCGGAGTGATACGCAGTATTTT. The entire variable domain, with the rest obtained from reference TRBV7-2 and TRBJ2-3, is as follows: GAGVSQSPSNKVTEKGKDVELRCDPISGHTALYWYRQSLGQGLEFLIYFQGNSAPDKSGLPSDRFSAERTGGSVSTLTIQRTQQEDSAVYLCASSLVGGDRSDTQYFGPGTRLTVL.

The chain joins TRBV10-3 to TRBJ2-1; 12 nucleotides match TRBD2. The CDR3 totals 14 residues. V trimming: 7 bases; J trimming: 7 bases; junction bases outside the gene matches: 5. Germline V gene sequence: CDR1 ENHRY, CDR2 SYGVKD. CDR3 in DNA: TGTGCCATCAACCGACTAGCGGGGGCAAATGAGCAGTTCTTC. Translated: CAINRLAGANEQFF.

CDR3 in DNA: TGCGCCAGCAGCTTGGCCGCCGGACAGTACGAGCAGTACTTC. Residues: CASSLAAGQYEQYF. The V call is TRBV5-1, the J call TRBJ2-7, with D perhaps matching TRBD1 (6 bases). Germline V gene data show CDR1 as SGHRS and CDR2 as YFSETQ. Trimming left V 0 bases short and J 4 bases short, with 11 bases between. The CDR3 spans 14 residues.